The 11 T cell receptor beta chains below come from one sample, sequenced in a study of blood T cell repertoires in COVID-19. Here immunoSEQ multiplex PCR was the method, and the copy in TCRdb shows in-frame clones only, minus some. The sample lists about 160,000 clones, approximately 79% occurring once. Sequencing was done on a sample of peripheral blood. Every receptor here comes from a woman aged 60-75 years with COVID-19, enrolled during active disease.

The V and J genes are TRBV14 and TRBJ2-1; tentatively, D is TRBD2 (6 bases). Germline V gives CDR1 SGHDN, CDR2 FVKESK. V lost 4 bases and J lost 12, with 13 bases in between. The CDR3 loop spans 12 amino acids. CDR3 DNA: TGTGCCAGCAGCCCCCAAGCGGGTACGCAGTTCTTC. It yields the protein CASSPQAGTQFF.

CDR3 amino acids: CASSIPRGQGHGYTF. For the CDR3, the DNA is TGTGCCAGTAGTATACCGCGGGGACAGGGGCACGGCTACACCTTC. This chain uses TRBV19 with TRBJ1-2, with 10 positions matching TRBD1. This CDR3 is 15 amino acids long. Looked up from germline, CDR1 is LNHDA and CDR2 is SQIVND (reference sequence). The J segment lost 8 bases and the V segment lost 2 bases, leaving 8 bases of the junction unmatched. The entire variable domain, with the rest obtained from reference TRBV19 and TRBJ1-2, is as follows: DGGITQSPKYLFRKEGQNVTLSCEQNLNHDAMYWYRQDPGQGLRLIYYSQIVNDFQKGDIAEGYSVSREKKESFPLTVTSAQKNPTAFYLCASSIPRGQGHGYTFGSGTRLTVV.

This clone was counted a few times. The J gene is TRBJ2-7, the V gene TRBV25-1; no clear D gene. The germline V gene encodes CDR1 MGHDK and CDR2 SYGVNS. This CDR3 comprises 14 residues. V lost 4 bases to trimming and J lost 0 bases, with 10 bases between them. The DNA of the CDR3 is TGTGCCAGCAGTGTTGGCGGAACCTCCTACGAGCAGTACTTC. This translates into CASSVGGTSYEQYF.

This clone was counted a single time. The chain combines TRBV4-3 with TRBJ1-2, with 7 bases lining up with TRBD1. V shed 0 bases and J 5 bases; nucleotides not matched to a gene: 24. CDR3 length: 21 residues. Germline V gives CDR1 LGHNA, CDR2 YSLEER. Here the CDR3 reads CASSQDAVGRGGEGRVYGYTF. The CDR3 DNA sequence: TGCGCCAGCAGCCAAGATGCGGTAGGCAGAGGGGGCGAAGGGCGGGTATATGGCTACACCTTC.

V and J are TRBV6-1 and TRBJ1-6, with 8 bases lining up with TRBD1. The germline V gene has CDR1 MNHNS and CDR2 SASEGT. This CDR3 is built from 19 residues. J gave up 0 bases and V 4 bases, and 11 bases lay outside the gene matches. The CDR3: CASSGRTGMGSSYNSPLHF. In nucleotides, the CDR3 is TGTGCCAGCAGTGGGAGGACAGGGATGGGGAGCTCCTATAATTCACCCCTCCACTTT.

V is TRBV28 and J is TRBJ1-2, with D perhaps matching TRBD1 (5 bases). The germline CDR1 and CDR2 sequences are MDHEN and SYDVKM. V was cut by 5 bases and J by 4 bases, with 14 bases left in between. The CDR3 runs 14 residues. Here the CDR3 reads CASSPGGEIYGYTF. The CDR3 DNA reads TGTGCCAGCAGTCCGGGGGGGGAGATCTATGGCTACACCTTC.

In its sample, this clone was seen a few times. This CDR3 is CASHPGANQPQHF. CDR3 DNA: TGTGCCAGCCACCCAGGGGCAAATCAGCCCCAGCATTTT. The chain has TRBV28 and TRBJ1-5; a weak D match, TRBD1 (6 bases). The CDR3 sequence is 13 residues long. Trimming removed 8 bases from V and 4 bases from J, with 12 bases in between. Germline-derived CDR1 and CDR2 are MDHEN and SYDVKM.

The chain employs TRBV29-1 and TRBJ2-5; D call uncertain. CDR1 is SQVTM and CDR2 is ANQGSEA in the germline V gene. V was cut by 7 bases and J by 5 bases, with 5 bases left in between. CDR3 length: 9 residues. Here the CDR3 reads CSAGETQYF. CDR3 coding DNA: TGCAGCGCCGGGGAGACCCAGTACTTC.

The chain recombines TRBV9 with TRBJ2-3, with TRBD1 matching 9 bases. Looked up from germline, CDR1 is SGDLS and CDR2 is YYNGEE. Trimming took 4 bases from V and 1 from J; bases not matched to a gene: 4. The CDR3 totals 15 residues. CDR3 nucleotides: TGTGCCAGCAGCTTAAGACAGGGGGGCACAGATACGCAGTATTTT. Encoded protein: CASSLRQGGTDTQYF.

This clone was counted at least ten times. This sample includes further DNA sequences coding for the same CDR3. The rearrangement joins TRBV6-5 to TRBJ2-5, with 9 bases identical to TRBD2. CDR3 length equals 15 residues. CDR1 and CDR2 (germline): MNHEY, SVGAGI. The V gene end was trimmed by 0 bases and the J gene end by 3 bases; junction bases not matched to a gene: 2. This CDR3 is CASSYSTSGKETQYF. The CDR3 DNA follows: TGTGCCAGCAGTTACTCGACTAGCGGAAAAGAGACCCAGTACTTC.

J is TRBJ1-2 and V is TRBV9; 7 bases are shared with TRBD1. Germline lookup yields CDR1 SGDLS and CDR2 YYNGEE. V lost 0 bases and J lost 5; bases outside the gene matches: 13. This CDR3 is built from 17 residues. The chain's CDR3 is CASSVDLGYRGGYGYTF. The CDR3 coding sequence is TGTGCCAGCAGCGTAGATTTAGGTTACAGGGGAGGATATGGCTACACCTTC.